These 24 T cell receptor beta chains originate from one sample sequenced in a study of Ad26.COV2.S vaccination and SARS-CoV-2 variants. The treatment here: some 19 received Ad26.COV2.S at low or high dose, single or two shots; roughly five received placebo; per-sample allocation not given. Each sample was drawn 63 days after the first injection (of vaccine or placebo). Assay: immunoSEQ multiplex PCR; the TCRdb copy retains only in-frame clones and omits some. The data contain roughly 350,000 clones, 85% to 90% of them singletons. This specimen consisted of peripheral blood, obtained in a trial of Ad26.COV2.S vaccine versus placebo. These receptors were taken from a person aged 18-65 years who received the Ad26.COV2.S COVID-19 vaccine or a placebo.

The gene calls are TRBV29-1 and TRBJ1-5; TRBD1 agrees at 8 bases. The V gene end was trimmed by 6 bases and the J gene end by 4 bases; junction bases not matched to a gene: 5. CDR1 SQVTM and CDR2 ANQGSEA come from the germline V gene. This CDR3 is built from 13 residues. This CDR3 is CSVRTGWNQPQHF. The CDR3 DNA is TGCAGCGTCCGGACAGGGTGGAATCAGCCCCAGCATTTT. The full variable domain, in which reference TRBV29-1 and TRBJ1-5 provide the parts outside the CDR3, is SAVISQKPSRDICQRGTSLTIQCQVDSQVTMMFWYRQQPGQSLTLIATANQGSEATYESGFVIDKFPISRPNLTFSTLTVSNMSPEDSSIYLCSVRTGWNQPQHFGDGTRLSIL.

The chain links TRBV5-6 to TRBJ1-2, with D possibly being TRBD1 (6 bases). This CDR3 region has 15 residues. V lost 2 bases and J lost 6, with 17 bases in between. The germline V gene has CDR1 SGHDT and CDR2 YYEEEE. In DNA, the CDR3 is TGTGCCAGCAGCTTTCCCGATGGGGGGGCGAATGGCTACACCTTC. Protein product: CASSFPDGGANGYTF.

The chain links TRBV4-3 to TRBJ2-2; possible D gene TRBD1, 6 bases. The germline V gene has CDR1 LGHNA and CDR2 YSLEER. V was cut by 3 bases and J by 4 bases, with 12 bases left in between. The CDR3 runs to 15 residues. The CDR3 region has the DNA TGCGCCAGCAGCCAGTCAGGGGTGGGCACCGGGGAGCTGTTTTTT. Encoded protein: CASSQSGVGTGELFF.

There are a few counts of this clone. The J gene is TRBJ2-5, the V gene TRBV25-1; D not resolved. CDR3 length equals 14 residues. Germline V gene data show CDR1 as MGHDK and CDR2 as SYGVNS. Between the trimmed V and J ends, which lost 2 bases and 3 bases, there was a span of 10 bases. Here the CDR3 reads CASSEIGQKETQYF. CDR3 bases: TGTGCCAGCAGTGAAATAGGCCAGAAAGAGACCCAGTACTTC.

V is TRBV7-2 and J is TRBJ1-5; D might be TRBD1 (5 bases). The CDR3 spans 13 residues. The germline V gene encodes CDR1 SGHTA and CDR2 FQGNSA. The V and J ends lost 5 bases and 3 bases respectively, with 8 bases between them. CDR3 bases: TGTGCCAGCAGCCGGGACCTCAATCAGCCCCAGCATTTT. Its translation is CASSRDLNQPQHF.

The chain is built from TRBV6-4 and TRBJ1-5, with 7 bases identical to TRBD1. Losses at the gene ends were 3 bases for V and 0 bases for J; bases not matched to a gene: 11. Germline CDR1 MRHNA, CDR2 SNTAGT. The CDR3 is made up of 18 amino acids. CDR3 in DNA: TGTGCCAGCAGTGATTCGACAGGGCCAGGGTATAGCAATCAGCCCCAGCATTTT. It specifies CASSDSTGPGYSNQPQHF.

This clone was seen ten or more times. The V and J genes are TRBV3-1 (or the pseudogene TRBV3-2) and TRBJ2-7, with D hard to call. The CDR3 loop spans 11 amino acids. Germline-derived CDR1 and CDR2 are LGHDT and YNNKEL (reference sequence). With 6 bases removed from V and 6 bases from J, the gap between germline ends came to 9 bases. The CDR3 DNA sequence: TGTGCCAGCAGTCTAGGAGTCGAGCAGTACTTC. This codes for CASSLGVEQYF.

The rearrangement uses TRBV6-5 and TRBJ1-2; D gene uncertain. The CDR3 totals 13 residues. The germline V and J ends were trimmed by 5 bases and 5 bases, with 12 bases remaining between them. CDR1 and CDR2 (germline): MNHEY, SVGAGI. DNA of the CDR3: TGTGCCAGCAGTCCCCGGGCCGGGTATGGCTACACCTTC. Its protein product is CASSPRAGYGYTF.

The rearrangement links TRBV7-6 to TRBJ2-2; the match to TRBD1 covers 9 bases. Germline V gene sequence: CDR1 SGHVS, CDR2 FNYEAQ. The CDR3 contains 16 residues. The trim removed 4 bases at V and 1 base at J, leaving 4 bases unmatched. CDR3 loop: CASSSQGAGNTGELFF. The CDR3 nucleotides read TGTGCCAGCAGCTCACAGGGGGCAGGGAACACCGGGGAGCTGTTTTTT.

This clone was picked up a small number of times. The same CDR3 also results from other DNA sequences found in this sample. This sequence joins TRBV7-2 and TRBJ2-1, with D possibly being TRBD2 (5 bases). Germline V lookup: CDR1 SGHTA, CDR2 FQGNSA. CDR3 length: 14 amino acids. Between the trimmed V and J ends, which lost 0 bases and 4 bases, there was a span of 7 bases. The CDR3 is CASSLAGVYNEQFF. Written as DNA, the CDR3 is TGTGCCAGCAGCTTAGCGGGAGTTTACAATGAGCAGTTCTTC.

The chain has TRBV10-1 and TRBJ2-3, with unresolved D. Trimming left V 1 base short and J 1 base short, with 6 bases between. Germline loops: CDR1 WNHNN, CDR2 SYGVQD (reference sequence). There are 14 residues in the CDR3. DNA for the CDR3: TGCGCCAGCAGTGAGTGGGTTGGCACAGATACGCAGTATTTT. It codes for CASSEWVGTDTQYF.

The V and J genes are TRBV7-9 and TRBJ2-2, with 10 bases that match TRBD1. The CDR3 spans 17 residues. Germline V gene data show CDR1 as SEHNR and CDR2 as FQNEAQ (reference sequence). The V gene end was trimmed by 4 bases and the J gene end by 4 bases; junction bases not matched to a gene: 9. CDR3 DNA sequence: TGTGCCAGCAGCTACAGGACAGGGGGTCTTGGCACCGGGGAGCTGTTTTTT. Translation gives CASSYRTGGLGTGELFF.

The table lists this clone with a few counts. This rearrangement joins TRBV9 to TRBJ1-2, with D unclear. The CDR3 contains 16 residues. V lost 0 bases, J lost 1 base, and 13 bases lay in between. Per the germline V gene, CDR1 is SGDLS and CDR2 is YYNGEE. CDR3 nucleotides: TGTGCCAGCAGCGTAGTCCGAGGACCGCGTAACTATGGCTACACCTTC. Its protein is CASSVVRGPRNYGYTF.

The J gene is TRBJ1-1, the V gene TRBV19, with D possibly matching TRBD1 (5 bases). Trimming left V 2 bases short and J 3 bases short, with 10 bases between. The CDR3 totals 14 residues. CDR1 and CDR2 (germline): LNHDA, SQIVND (reference sequence). The CDR3, as DNA: TGTGCCAGTAGTATAAGGCGAGGGGACACTGAAGCTTTCTTT. Translating gives CASSIRRGDTEAFF.

The chain combines TRBV5-1 with TRBJ1-4, with D unclear. This CDR3 is built from 13 residues. Trimming took 0 bases from V and 6 from J, leaving 6 bases between them. Germline V gives CDR1 SGHRS, CDR2 YFSETQ. This chain's CDR3 is CASSLDVDEKLFF. CDR3 DNA sequence: TGCGCCAGCAGCTTGGATGTGGATGAAAAACTGTTTTTT.

This clone was recorded only once. The chain recombines TRBV5-1 with TRBJ2-3, with 8 positions matching TRBD2. Trimming removed 4 bases from V and 0 bases from J; junction bases left unmatched: 4. Germline V gives CDR1 SGHRS, CDR2 YFSETQ. The CDR3 contains 15 residues. The CDR3 coding sequence is TGCGCCAGCAGCCTCTCTAGCGGGAGCACAGATACGCAGTATTTT. As protein: CASSLSSGSTDTQYF.

The chain recombines TRBV7-9 with TRBJ2-7; 8 bases agree with TRBD1. The CDR3 totals 13 residues. J gave up 6 bases and V 5 bases, and 6 bases lay outside the gene matches. CDR1 and CDR2 from the germline V gene are SEHNR and FQNEAQ (reference sequence). The CDR3 protein is CASSPRTGSEQYF. CDR3 in DNA: TGTGCCAGCAGCCCGCGGACAGGGAGCGAGCAGTACTTC.

The rearrangement uses TRBV7-9 and TRBJ2-7, with TRBD1 matching over 11 bases. V shed 5 bases and J 3 bases; nucleotides not matched to a gene: 3. Per germline, CDR1 SEHNR and CDR2 FQNEAQ (reference sequence). CDR3 length: 14 residues. Written as DNA, the CDR3 is TGTGCCAGCAGCAAGGACAGGGGGCTCTACGAGCAGTACTTC. Translation gives CASSKDRGLYEQYF.

The chain carries TRBV6-6 and TRBJ2-7; D call uncertain. Germline lookup yields CDR1 MNHNY and CDR2 SVGAGI (reference sequence). The ends were cut back, 2 bases at V and 0 bases at J, with 14 bases in the middle. This CDR3 spans 16 amino acids. CDR3 DNA: TGTGCCAGCAGTTACAACCGGGCCTCCCTCTCCTACGAGCAGTACTTC. Translating gives CASSYNRASLSYEQYF.

The chain uses TRBV3-1 (or the pseudogene TRBV3-2) and TRBJ1-4; D may be TRBD1 (5 bases). Germline V gives CDR1 LGHDT, CDR2 YNNKEL (reference sequence). Trimming removed 5 bases at V and 6 bases at J, with 19 bases between. The CDR3 runs to 16 residues. Written as DNA, the CDR3 is TGTGCCAGCAGCGCAACAGGAGTCGGGTTCGATGAAAAACTGTTTTTT. This sequence encodes CASSATGVGFDEKLFF.

The chain's CDR3 is CASSSPGTSGASSYNEQFF. The CDR3 bases are TGTGCCAGCAGCTCGCCCGGGACTAGCGGAGCTAGCTCCTACAATGAGCAGTTCTTC. V is TRBV7-9 and J is TRBJ2-1; 11 bases agree with TRBD2. Germline V gene lookup returns CDR1 SEHNR and CDR2 FQNEAQ (reference sequence). Trimming took 4 bases from V and 0 from J; bases not matched to a gene: 11. This CDR3 is 19 amino acids long.

The DNA of the CDR3 is TGTGCCAGTAGTATTGGCGTGGCTAGCACAGATACGCAGTATTTT. It is translated as CASSIGVASTDTQYF. This chain connects TRBV19 to TRBJ2-3; no firm D call. V lost 3 bases and J lost 0, with 10 bases in between. CDR3 size: 15 residues. Germline V gene data show CDR1 as LNHDA and CDR2 as SQIVND (reference sequence).

The chain joins TRBV28 to TRBJ2-7, with D perhaps matching TRBD2 (5 bases). V was trimmed by 5 bases and J by 6 bases, leaving 8 bases between them. The CDR3 extends over 11 amino acids. Looked up from germline, CDR1 is MDHEN and CDR2 is SYDVKM. This CDR3 is CASSGGGEQYF. As DNA, the CDR3 is TGTGCCAGCAGTGGAGGAGGCGAGCAGTACTTC. Full variable domain (missing parts from reference TRBV28 and TRBJ2-7): DVKVTQSSRYLVKRTGEKVFLECVQDMDHENMFWYRQDPGLGLRLIYFSYDVKMKEKGDIPEGYSVSREKKERFSLILESASTNQTSMYLCASSGGGEQYFGPGTRLTVT.

The V call is TRBV28, the J call TRBJ1-5, with TRBD1 matching 7 bases. CDR3 length: 17 residues. The V gene's germline CDR1 is MDHEN and CDR2 SYDVKM. The trim removed 2 bases at V and 7 bases at J, leaving 14 bases unmatched. The CDR3 nucleotides read TGTGCCAGCAGTTTAGTGGGGACTAGGGGGCTGGGACAGCCCCAGCATTTT. Translating gives CASSLVGTRGLGQPQHF.